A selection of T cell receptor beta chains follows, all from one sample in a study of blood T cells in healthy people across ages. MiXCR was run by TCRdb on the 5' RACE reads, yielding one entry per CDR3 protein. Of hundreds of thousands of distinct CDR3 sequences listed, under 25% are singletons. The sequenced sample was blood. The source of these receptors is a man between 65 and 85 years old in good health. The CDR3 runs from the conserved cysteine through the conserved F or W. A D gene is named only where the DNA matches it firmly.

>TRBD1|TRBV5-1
CASGTTGASGANVLTF
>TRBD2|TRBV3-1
CASSQVVLAGDTYEQYF
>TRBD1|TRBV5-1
CASSSRQGGSEQFF
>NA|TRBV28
CASSLPTGIVYGYTF
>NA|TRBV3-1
CASSLTGTFREKLFF
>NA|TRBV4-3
CASSQDWEDSYNEQFF
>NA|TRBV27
CASFSVSYEQYF
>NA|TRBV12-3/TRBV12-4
CASNSGVGNTGELFF
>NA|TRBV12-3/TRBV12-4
CASILGGEVQSGIQQFF
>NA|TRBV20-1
CSAKATTSKNIQYF
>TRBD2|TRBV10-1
CASSESISGRSYNEQFF
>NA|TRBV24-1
CATSGGPWETQYF
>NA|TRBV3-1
CASRGRAYEQYF
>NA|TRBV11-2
CAPLFPRKPFTDTQYF
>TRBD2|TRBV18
CASSPGTSSNNEQFF
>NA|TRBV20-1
CSAKGVTNEKLFF
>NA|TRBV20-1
CSAGDRMNTEAFF
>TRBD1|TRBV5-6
CASSSGTGEGRTEAFF
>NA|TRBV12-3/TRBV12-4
CASSLRFGGNIQYF
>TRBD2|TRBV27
CASSRTSGPPYEQYF
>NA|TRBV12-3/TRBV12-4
CASSLLGGAWNEQFF
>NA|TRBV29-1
CSAVREDNEQFF
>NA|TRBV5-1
CASSLTGTTMTGELFF
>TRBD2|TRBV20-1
CSAPDPAGASKNIQYF
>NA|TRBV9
CASPKGDQGSSYNSPLHF
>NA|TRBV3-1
CASSQQGADSPLHF
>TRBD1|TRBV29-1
CSVKGQGWDEQFF
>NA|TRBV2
CALKGVAGSNTGELFF